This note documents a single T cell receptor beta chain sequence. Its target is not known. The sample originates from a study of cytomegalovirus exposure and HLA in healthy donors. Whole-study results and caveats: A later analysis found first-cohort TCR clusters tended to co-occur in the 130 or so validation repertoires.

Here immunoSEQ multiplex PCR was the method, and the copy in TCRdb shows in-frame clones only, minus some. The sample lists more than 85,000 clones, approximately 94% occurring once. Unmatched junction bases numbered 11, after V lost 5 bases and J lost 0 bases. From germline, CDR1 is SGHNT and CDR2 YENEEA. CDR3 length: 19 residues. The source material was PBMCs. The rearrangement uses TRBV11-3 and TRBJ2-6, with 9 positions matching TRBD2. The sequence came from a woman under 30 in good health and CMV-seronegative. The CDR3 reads CASSRPGAGGSSGANVLTF. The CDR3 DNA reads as TGTGCCAGCAGCCGACCTGGAGCGGGAGGTTCCTCTGGGGCCAACGTCCTGACTTTC.